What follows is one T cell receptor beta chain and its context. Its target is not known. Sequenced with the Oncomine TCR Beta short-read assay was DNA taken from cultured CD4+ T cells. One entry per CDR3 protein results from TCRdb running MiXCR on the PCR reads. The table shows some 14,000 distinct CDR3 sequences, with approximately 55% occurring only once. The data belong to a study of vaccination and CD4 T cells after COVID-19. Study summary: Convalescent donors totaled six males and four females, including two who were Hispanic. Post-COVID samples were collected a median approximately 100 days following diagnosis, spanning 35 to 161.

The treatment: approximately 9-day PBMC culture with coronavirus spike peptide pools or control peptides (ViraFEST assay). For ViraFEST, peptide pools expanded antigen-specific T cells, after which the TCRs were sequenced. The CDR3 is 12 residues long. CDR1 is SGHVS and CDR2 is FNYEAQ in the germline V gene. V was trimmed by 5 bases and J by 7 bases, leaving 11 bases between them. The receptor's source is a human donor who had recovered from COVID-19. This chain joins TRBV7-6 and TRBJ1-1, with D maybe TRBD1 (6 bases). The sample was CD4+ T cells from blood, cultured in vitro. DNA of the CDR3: TGTGCCAGCAGCCCCTGGACAGATGAAGCTTTCTTT. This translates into CASSPWTDEAFF.